Here is one T cell receptor (beta chain) with its context. This clone was seen once. Its antigen is currently not known. The record has no base qualities; no much larger clone is one base away. Each collaborating institution followed its own protocols to collect whole blood in K2EDTA tubes. For TCRbeta analysis, collaborators shipped samples in one of three forms: frozen whole blood, isolated PBMCs, or DNA extracted from either of those sample types. The entry originates in a study of blood T cell repertoires in COVID-19 (dated by TCRdb to the early 2020s). Context from the whole study: Collaborator samples came from the United States, Italy and Spain and covered acute and convalescent phases of COVID-19. The material from the prospective study consisted of cDNA or gDNA derived from T cells, B-cell-depleted T cells, or PBMCs. Subjects who had been exposed to COVID-19, were actively infected with it, or had recovered from it provided the deeply sampled blood TCRbeta repertoires that made up the dataset. The repertoires were released in a freely available public database intended as a resource for research on the immune response to SARS-CoV-2. Samples came from the ongoing ImmuneRACE study (first 160 participants) plus 1,254 subjects from 6 global collaborators. Sample metadata almost always included a de-identified subject ID, COVID-19 status, age in years and sex. Where available, HLA class I and class II types were taken from metadata supplied by the sample provider and were not determined by assay-based typing. On the study overall, not on this receptor specifically: How much clinical and demographic metadata was included differed by source and by participant, and the metadata was provided uncurated.

The immunoSEQ Assay, a bias-controlled multiplex PCR, was used to amplify TCRbeta CDR3 regions from genomic DNA. The paper's processing steps were these. Within the assay, amplification of reference gene primers was used to estimate how many nucleated cells each sample contained. To quantify the absolute abundance of each unique TCRbeta CDR3 rearrangement, sequence reads were collapsed and filtered. For each sample, productive Simpson clonality was calculated as the square root of Simpson's diversity index over productive rearrangements. This immuneACCESS table, as held by TCRdb, lists in-frame sequences with V and J called but not all clones. Of the missing ones, under half trace to an unresolved V gene in checked studies; the others have no known cause. V, J and clone size are taken as reported in that table, and D and trimming were inferred from the DNA itself. The sample table records around 700,000 clones; 70% to 90% of these occur just once. Over 0.2% of the sample lies in the top ten.

The receptor's source is a woman aged 18-29 years with acute or convalescent COVID-19. Sequenced sample: peripheral blood.

The sequenced DNA is TGCGCCAGCAGCCACGGACAGGGGCCTAACTATGGCTACACCTTC. It is translated as CASSHGQGPNYGYTF. The rearrangement joined TRBV4-1 to TRBJ1-2; 9 central nucleotides agree with TRBD1. Counted from cysteine to phenylalanine, this CDR3 has 15 amino acids. Solely the CDR3 DNA is kept, with 45 bases framed from the first base. Per the germline V gene, MGHRA is the CDR1 and YSYEKL is the CDR2. The V end gives up 3 bases and the J end 0 bases, leaving 2 bases in the junction not matched to a gene.